The 19 T cell receptor beta chains reported below all come from one sample, sequenced in a study of T cells in narcolepsy. Profiled with immunoSEQ multiplex PCR; TCRdb holds only in-frame clones, not every one. This sample yields around 24,000 clones, of which approximately 85% are seen a single time; about 1.3% belongs to the top ten. Sequenced material: CD45RA- memory CD4+ T cells from PBMCs. The receptor source for this set is a human donor with narcolepsy.

This sequence joins TRBV7-9 and TRBJ2-5; D gene uncertain. This CDR3 contains 13 residues. The germline V gene encodes CDR1 SEHNR and CDR2 FQNEAQ (reference sequence). Trimming cost V 1 base and J 1 base, with 4 bases left between them. The CDR3, as DNA: TGTGCCAGCAGCTTAGTCCCCCAAGAGACCCAGTACTTC. It specifies CASSLVPQETQYF.

This clone was seen only a few times. The chain recombines TRBV19 with TRBJ2-1, with 9 bases matching TRBD2. Trimming at V came to 5 bases and at J to 8 bases, leaving 7 bases not matched to a gene. Germline CDR1 is LNHDA and CDR2 is SQIVND (reference sequence). This CDR3 spans 14 amino acids. CDR3 region: CASSWGTSSDEQFF. For the CDR3, the DNA is TGTGCCAGTAGTTGGGGGACTAGCAGTGATGAGCAGTTCTTC.

V and J are TRBV11-2 and TRBJ2-7; a weak D match, TRBD2 (6 bases). The germline gives CDR1 SGHAT, CDR2 FQNNGV. Trimming took off 5 bases at V and 2 bases at J, with 10 bases between the two ends. CDR3 size: 13 residues. CDR3 in DNA: TGTGCCAGCAGCCGCGGGGCAGCCTACGAGCAGTACTTC. The encoded protein is CASSRGAAYEQYF.

The rearrangement uses TRBV18 and TRBJ2-2; 11 bases map to TRBD2. CDR3 length equals 16 residues. V lost 5 bases to trimming and J lost 7 bases; unmatched junction nucleotides: 9. Germline V gene data show CDR1 as KGHSH and CDR2 as LQKENI. Here the CDR3 reads CASSSLAGGPGGELFF. The CDR3 nucleotides are TGTGCCAGCTCATCATTAGCGGGAGGGCCCGGCGGGGAGCTGTTTTTT.

This clone came up a few times. The rearrangement uses TRBV7-8 and TRBJ2-6; D gene ambiguous. Germline lookup yields CDR1 SGHVS and CDR2 FQNEAQ. The CDR3 has 16 amino acids. The V end lost 6 bases, the J end lost 0 bases, and 12 bases lay between the germline ends. CDR3 sequence (DNA): TGTGCCAGCAGTTACAACCGTTACTCTGGGGCCAACGTCCTGACTTTC. It codes for CASSYNRYSGANVLTF. The entire variable domain, with the rest obtained from reference TRBV7-8 and TRBJ2-6, is as follows: GAGVSQSPRYKVAKRGQDVALRCDPISGHVSLFWYQQALGQGPEFLTYFQNEAQLDKSGLPSDRFFAERPEGSVSTLKIQRTQQEDSAVYLCASSYNRYSGANVLTFGAGSRLTVL.

The rearrangement joins TRBV7-6 to TRBJ2-7; D is perhaps TRBD1 (6 bases). This CDR3 has 14 amino acids. The ends were cut back, 5 bases at V and 6 bases at J, with 17 bases in the middle. The germline V gene encodes CDR1 SGHVS and CDR2 FNYEAQ. This CDR3 reads CASSPRTAKGEQYF. The DNA for the CDR3 is TGTGCCAGCAGCCCCCGGACAGCTAAAGGCGAGCAGTACTTC.

In this sample, this clone turned up once. The chain is built from TRBV7-2 and TRBJ2-1; D unclear. CDR1 SGHTA and CDR2 FQGNSA come from the germline V gene. The CDR3 has 16 residues. V was cut by 2 bases and J by 3 bases, with 14 bases left in between. The CDR3 is CASSLRPAIVYNEQFF. For the CDR3, the DNA is TGTGCCAGCAGCTTACGACCTGCCATTGTCTACAATGAGCAGTTCTTC. Complete variable domain (other parts from reference TRBV7-2 and TRBJ2-1): GAGVSQSPSNKVTEKGKDVELRCDPISGHTALYWYRQSLGQGLEFLIYFQGNSAPDKSGLPSDRFSAERTGGSVSTLTIQRTQQEDSAVYLCASSLRPAIVYNEQFFGPGTRLTVL.

For the CDR3, the DNA is TGTGCCAGCAGTGTTAGGGGGACCCTATCCTACAATGAGCAGTTCTTC. Its translation is CASSVRGTLSYNEQFF. The chain has TRBV2 and TRBJ2-1; D is perhaps TRBD1 (6 bases). The CDR3 is made up of 16 amino acids. CDR1 is SNHLY, CDR2 FYNNEI, per germline. V was pared by 4 bases and J by 1 base, with 14 bases between.

This clone was counted only a few times. The rearrangement links TRBV4-1 to TRBJ2-2; D tentatively reads TRBD1 or TRBD2 (5 bases each). V lost 1 base, J lost 6 bases, and 15 bases lay in between. Germline V gene data show CDR1 as MGHRA and CDR2 as YSYEKL. The CDR3 totals 16 residues. The CDR3 region is CASSQAWARGPGELFF. For the CDR3, the DNA is TGCGCCAGCAGCCAAGCCTGGGCCCGGGGACCCGGGGAGCTGTTTTTT.

This chain connects TRBV7-9 to TRBJ1-5; maybe TRBD1 (5 bases). With 1 base removed from V and 7 bases from J, the gap between germline ends came to 14 bases. CDR1 is SEHNR and CDR2 is FQNEAQ in the germline V gene (reference sequence). This CDR3 comprises 15 residues. CDR3 coding DNA: TGTGCCAGCAGCTTAGAAGGGCGGGGACGACAGCCCCAGCATTTT. It specifies CASSLEGRGRQPQHF.

This clone has just a few counts. J is TRBJ2-1 and V is TRBV19, with D tentatively TRBD1 or TRBD2 (6 bases each). The CDR3 runs to 12 residues. The V end lost 4 bases, the J end lost 12 bases, and 13 bases lay between the germline ends. Germline lookup yields CDR1 LNHDA and CDR2 SQIVND (reference sequence). The CDR3 DNA reads TGTGCCAGTAGTACCAGGGGAGGAAGGCAGTTCTTC. Protein sequence: CASSTRGGRQFF.

The chain is built from TRBV7-9 and TRBJ2-5, with D unresolved. Germline V gene lookup returns CDR1 SEHNR and CDR2 FQNEAQ (reference sequence). V was shortened by 4 bases and J by 7 bases, with 19 bases between the two germline ends. CDR3 size: 15 residues. The CDR3: CASSSQQNLGGTQYF. CDR3 nucleotide sequence: TGTGCCAGCAGCTCACAGCAGAACCTGGGCGGGACCCAGTACTTC.

There are a few counts of this clone. This sequence joins TRBV28 and TRBJ2-2; TRBD1 is a possible D gene (6 bases). The CDR3 totals 14 residues. CDR1 MDHEN and CDR2 SYDVKM come from the germline V gene. Trimming left V 8 bases short and J 0 bases short, with 10 bases between. The CDR3 loop is CASLDRSNTGELFF. The CDR3, as DNA: TGTGCCAGCCTCGACAGGTCGAACACCGGGGAGCTGTTTTTT.

The chain links TRBV7-2 to TRBJ2-7; 7 positions match TRBD2. CDR3 length: 18 residues. The junction had 15 bases not matched to a gene; V was cut back by 1 base and J by 3 bases. The germline V gene encodes CDR1 SGHTA and CDR2 FQGNSA. This CDR3 is CASSLVVAGERRGYEQYF. CDR3 DNA sequence: TGTGCCAGCAGCTTAGTTGTTGCGGGAGAAAGAAGGGGCTACGAGCAGTACTTC.

The chain is built from TRBV11-3 and TRBJ2-3; D gene uncertain. Germline assignment: CDR1 SGHNT and CDR2 YENEEA. The CDR3 runs 12 residues. Between the trimmed V and J ends, which lost 3 bases and 5 bases, there was a span of 6 bases. The CDR3 DNA follows: TGTGCCAGCAGCTTCTACGAAGATACGCAGTATTTT. Protein: CASSFYEDTQYF.

The J gene is TRBJ2-1, the V gene TRBV6-4; 10 bases agree with TRBD2. The V segment lost 9 bases and the J segment 5 bases; nucleotides outside the gene matches: 10. The CDR3 is 15 residues long. The germline V gene encodes CDR1 MRHNA and CDR2 SNTAGT. Here the CDR3 reads CASSTLAGAHNEQFF. In DNA, the CDR3 is TGTGCCAGTTCGACCCTAGCGGGAGCCCACAATGAGCAGTTCTTC.

Written as DNA, the CDR3 is TGCGCCAGCAGCTTCGGGAGCCGGGGGAATGAGCAGTTCTTC. This encodes CASSFGSRGNEQFF. V and J are TRBV5-1 and TRBJ2-1, with D possibly TRBD2 on 6 matching bases. CDR3 length: 14 residues. Per germline, CDR1 SGHRS and CDR2 YFSETQ. Trimming removed 2 bases from V and 7 bases from J, with 13 bases in between.

This sequence joins TRBV4-3 and TRBJ2-7, with 9 positions matching TRBD2. Germline assignment: CDR1 LGHNA and CDR2 YSLEER. CDR3 length equals 16 residues. The V gene end was trimmed by 4 bases and the J gene end by 1 base; junction bases not matched to a gene: 8. The CDR3 nucleotides are TGCGCCAGCAGCCTAGATAGCGGGAGTCAGTCCTACGAGCAGTACTTC. It is translated as CASSLDSGSQSYEQYF.

The J gene is TRBJ2-5, the V gene TRBV10-3; 7 bases are shared with TRBD1. The CDR3 contains 14 residues. CDR1 and CDR2 from the germline V gene are ENHRY and SYGVKD. Trimming cost V 5 bases and J 0 bases; bases outside gene matches: 3. The CDR3 protein is CAISNRGHQETQYF. CDR3 DNA sequence: TGTGCCATCAGTAACAGGGGTCACCAAGAGACCCAGTACTTC.